This passage covers 30 T cell receptor beta chains from one sample sequenced in a study of CD8 T cells in ankylosing spondylitis. Using its own MiXCR run on the 5' RACE reads, TCRdb lists one record per CDR3 protein. This table has around 130,000 distinct CDR3 sequences, roughly 15% appearing once. The material sequenced was blood, either unsorted or a sorted T cell fraction (not recorded which). These receptors were obtained from a female donor with ankylosing spondylitis or in good health (not recorded which).

V usage is TRBV6-1 and J usage is TRBJ2-3; D tentatively reads TRBD1 or TRBD2 (6 bases each). CDR3 length: 13 amino acids. V was shortened by 5 bases and J by 5 bases, with 11 bases between the two germline ends. The V gene's germline CDR1 is MNHNS and CDR2 SASEGT. CDR3 bases: TGTGCCAGCAGTACGGGGGCCCGAGATACGCAGTATTTT. Encoded protein: CASSTGARDTQYF.

In regard to this clonotype: This sequence may be a read error, since a much larger clone differs from it by one base. This sequence joins TRBV29-1 and TRBJ2-7; D is perhaps TRBD1 (5 bases). Trimming took off 5 bases at V and 1 base at J, with 9 bases between the two ends. The CDR3 totals 12 residues. The germline V gene encodes CDR1 SQVTM and CDR2 ANQGSEA. DNA of the CDR3: TGCAGCGTTCTCTCAGGGTCCTACGAGCAGTACTTC. It specifies CSVLSGSYEQYF.

In its sample, this clonotype was seen many times. The rearrangement uses TRBV20-1 and TRBJ1-2, with D possibly being TRBD1 (6 bases). V was pared by 5 bases and J by 2 bases, with 15 bases between. The CDR3 runs to 14 residues. CDR1 is DFQATT, CDR2 SNEGSKA, per germline (reference sequence). The CDR3 reads CSADRDNVNYGYTF. The DNA of the CDR3 is TGCAGTGCTGACCGGGACAACGTGAACTATGGCTACACCTTC.

The J gene is TRBJ2-7, the V gene TRBV18; no firm D call. The germline V gene has CDR1 KGHSH and CDR2 LQKENI. This CDR3 has 12 amino acids. Trimming cost V 1 base and J 6 bases, with 7 bases left between them. The CDR3 DNA reads as TGTGCCAGCTCACCACGCCTGTCCGAGCAGTACTTC. It specifies CASSPRLSEQYF.

In this sample, this clonotype turned up many times. CDR3 protein: CASSVAGGGTDTQYF. In nucleotides, the CDR3 is TGTGCCAGCAGCGTAGCGGGGGGCGGCACAGATACGCAGTATTTT. The chain couples TRBV9 to TRBJ2-3; maybe TRBD2 (7 bases). The length of the CDR3 is 15 residues. The germline gives CDR1 SGDLS, CDR2 YYNGEE. The V end was cut by 0 bases, the J end by 1 base, with 9 bases between.

At least ten counts were recorded for this clonotype. This chain joins TRBV28 and TRBJ1-2; D is undetermined. From germline, CDR1 is MDHEN and CDR2 SYDVKM. The V end was cut by 2 bases, the J end by 0 bases, with 4 bases between. The CDR3 has 13 residues. CDR3 loop: CASSLTTNYGYTF. CDR3 in DNA: TGTGCCAGCAGTTTAACAACTAACTATGGCTACACCTTC.

CDR3 DNA sequence: TGCAGTGCCCTCGGGGGGGCTCAGGATACGCAGTATTTT. It yields the protein CSALGGAQDTQYF. This rearrangement joins TRBV20-1 to TRBJ2-3; TRBD2 matches at 8 bases. From germline, CDR1 is DFQATT and CDR2 SNEGSKA (reference sequence). Losses at the gene ends were 6 bases for V and 6 bases for J; bases not matched to a gene: 8. The CDR3 sequence is 13 residues long.

The J gene is TRBJ2-3, the V gene TRBV23-1, with 9 positions matching TRBD1. TRBV23-1 is recorded as an ORF, its role being uncertain. The CDR3 contains 19 residues. The J segment lost 6 bases and the V segment lost 1 base, leaving 17 bases of the junction unmatched. DNA of the CDR3: TGCGCCAGCAGTCAATACATCCTCTACAGGGGGCTAGCGTGGGATACGCAGTATTTT. As protein: CASSQYILYRGLAWDTQYF.

The chain employs TRBV10-1 and TRBJ2-1; 9 nucleotides line up with TRBD2. This CDR3 contains 14 residues. Germline V gene lookup returns CDR1 WNHNN and CDR2 SYGVQD (reference sequence). With 5 bases clipped from V and 5 bases from J, the junction kept 4 bases outside the gene matches. The CDR3 protein is CASSSGRPDNEQFF. The CDR3 DNA follows: TGCGCCAGCAGTAGCGGGAGGCCTGACAATGAGCAGTTCTTC.

For this clonotype: Because it lacks the conserved phenylalanine or tryptophan at the end, this CDR3 is likely a read error. The V and J genes are TRBV11-2 and TRBJ1-6; D is undetermined. The CDR3 is made up of 16 amino acids. CDR1 and CDR2 from the germline V gene are SGHAT and FQNNGV. V dropped 5 bases and J dropped 5 bases, with 16 bases sitting between them. The CDR3 region has the DNA TGTGCCAGCAGCGCGTCGTGGCACAGCAATAATTCACCCCTCCACTTG. Protein sequence: CASSASWHSNNSPLHL.

This clonotype was detected only once. J is TRBJ2-7 and V is TRBV11-2; D is unclear. CDR1 and CDR2 (germline): SGHAT, FQNNGV. The V end lost 5 bases, the J end lost 0 bases, and 11 bases lay between the germline ends. This CDR3 is 14 amino acids long. CDR3 sequence reads: CASSPKAISYEQYF. The CDR3 bases are TGTGCCAGCAGCCCCAAAGCAATCTCCTACGAGCAGTACTTC. Full variable domain (remainder filled in from reference TRBV11-2 and TRBJ2-7): EAGVAQSPRYKIIEKRQSVAFWCNPISGHATLYWYQQILGQGPKLLIQFQNNGVVDDSQLPKDRFSAERLKGVDSTLKIQPAKLEDSAVYLCASSPKAISYEQYFGPGTRLTVT.

This clonotype was counted many times. The chain has TRBV6-5 and TRBJ2-1, with D perhaps matching TRBD1 (6 bases). Germline V gives CDR1 MNHEY, CDR2 SVGAGI. The V gene lost 6 bases and the J gene lost 0 bases, with 18 bases spanning the gap. The CDR3 totals 17 residues. CDR3 in amino acids: CASRLSGVIGSYNEQFF. The CDR3 DNA sequence: TGTGCCAGCAGGTTATCAGGGGTTATAGGCTCCTACAATGAGCAGTTCTTC.

The table lists this clonotype with a few counts. The J gene is TRBJ1-2, the V gene TRBV20-1; D not certain. The germline V gene encodes CDR1 DFQATT and CDR2 SNEGSKA (reference sequence). This CDR3 spans 13 amino acids. The V and J ends lost 1 base and 7 bases respectively, with 13 bases between them. Here the CDR3 DNA reads TGCAGTGCTAGAGGGACTGCAGAGAGTGGCTACACCTTC. Its protein is CSARGTAESGYTF.

The chain has TRBV21-1 and TRBJ2-1; TRBD1, as called in the table, went unchecked against the DNA. TRBV21-1 is designated a pseudogene. This CDR3 spans 13 amino acids. The CDR3 DNA sequence: TGTGCCAGCAGCATCCCCCCGGGTCGGGAGCAGTTCTTC. Residues: CASSIPPGREQFF.

There are a few counts of this clonotype. The rearrangement links TRBV30 to TRBJ1-2, with TRBD1 as a possible D gene (6 bases). Trimming took off 3 bases at V and 8 bases at J, with 10 bases between the two ends. The CDR3 runs to 11 residues. Germline V gene data show CDR1 as GTSNPN and CDR2 as SVGIG (reference sequence). CDR3 in DNA: TGTGCCTGGAGGTGGGGGGCAGGCTACACCTTC. Amino acids: CAWRWGAGYTF.

The sample holds many counts of this clonotype. V and J are TRBV5-1 and TRBJ2-2; D is ambiguous. The CDR3 sequence is 13 residues long. Germline CDR1 and CDR2: SGHRS and YFSETQ. V lost 1 base, J lost 4 bases, and 5 bases lay in between. The CDR3 nucleotides are TGCGCCAGCAGCTTGCAGCCCACCGGGGAGCTGTTTTTT. Its translation: CASSLQPTGELFF.

This clonotype appeared a few times. The rearrangement links TRBV9 to TRBJ1-2; D is ambiguous. The CDR3 spans 14 residues. CDR1 is SGDLS, CDR2 YYNGEE, per germline. Trimming shortened V by 0 bases and J by 4 bases, and 10 bases separated the two germline ends. CDR3 in amino acids: CASSVVGQSYGYTF. CDR3 DNA: TGTGCCAGCAGCGTAGTCGGGCAGTCCTATGGCTACACCTTC.

V usage is TRBV7-2 and J usage is TRBJ2-7; 8 bases agree with TRBD1. The ends lost 4 bases at V and 3 bases at J; junction bases unmatched: 2. CDR3 length: 13 amino acids. Germline V gene lookup returns CDR1 SGHTA and CDR2 FQGNSA. CDR3 sequence (DNA): TGTGCCAGCAGCTGGGACAGGTTCTACGAGCAGTACTTC. Amino acids: CASSWDRFYEQYF.

The V and J genes are TRBV5-6 and TRBJ2-3; either TRBD1 or TRBD2 may supply D (5 bases each). The V and J ends lost 4 bases and 6 bases respectively, with 15 bases between them. CDR3 size: 14 residues. Germline-derived CDR1 and CDR2 are SGHDT and YYEEEE. The CDR3 is CASSLGPPTDTQYF. CDR3 nucleotides: TGTGCCAGCAGCCTGGGACCCCCCACGGATACGCAGTATTTT.

This clonotype was counted only a few times. The chain couples TRBV5-1 to TRBJ2-1, with 8 bases identical to TRBD1. Trimming took 2 bases from V and 4 from J; bases not matched to a gene: 5. Germline loops: CDR1 SGHRS, CDR2 YFSETQ. This CDR3 is built from 15 residues. CDR3 bases: TGCGCCAGCAGCTTCGGACAGGGAAATTACAATGAGCAGTTCTTC. This encodes CASSFGQGNYNEQFF.

The genes are TRBV28 and TRBJ1-6, with D perhaps matching TRBD1 (6 bases). The CDR3 is 14 amino acids. Germline V gene data show CDR1 as MDHEN and CDR2 as SYDVKM. Trimming took 5 bases from V and 7 from J, leaving 12 bases between them. CDR3: CASSKQGWNSPLHF. The CDR3, as DNA: TGTGCCAGCAGTAAACAGGGATGGAATTCACCCCTCCACTTT.

This clonotype appeared a few times. V and J are TRBV20-1 and TRBJ1-5, with TRBD1 identical over 7 bases. CDR1 is DFQATT and CDR2 is SNEGSKA in the germline V gene (reference sequence). Trimming cost V 6 bases and J 5 bases; bases outside gene matches: 7. The CDR3 totals 13 residues. The CDR3 sequence: CSAKQGPYQPQHF. The CDR3, as DNA: TGCAGTGCCAAACAGGGGCCCTATCAGCCCCAGCATTTT.

This clonotype was observed at least ten times. The rearrangement uses TRBV5-1 and TRBJ2-1; a possible D gene is TRBD2 (5 bases). The CDR3 has 13 amino acids. Germline CDR1 SGHRS, CDR2 YFSETQ. Trimming removed 5 bases from V and 2 bases from J, with 8 bases in between. CDR3 loop: CASRLDTYNEQFF. The CDR3 DNA sequence: TGCGCCAGCAGACTAGACACCTACAATGAGCAGTTCTTC.

This clonotype was seen more than once but under ten times. The V call is TRBV6-5, the J call TRBJ2-7, with TRBD1 identical over 10 bases. The CDR3 is 17 residues long. The trim removed 0 bases at V and 0 bases at J, leaving 5 bases unmatched. Per germline, CDR1 MNHEY and CDR2 SVGAGI. The CDR3 protein is CASSYSSGTGVSYEQYF. The CDR3 DNA follows: TGTGCCAGCAGTTACTCGTCTGGGACAGGGGTCTCCTACGAGCAGTACTTC.

The chain uses TRBV20-1 and TRBJ2-1; 11 bases are shared with TRBD1. After removal of 0 bases from V and 1 base from J, the junction contained 8 bases not matched to a gene. There are 18 residues in the CDR3. Per germline, CDR1 DFQATT and CDR2 SNEGSKA (reference sequence). The CDR3 region has the DNA TGCAGTGCTAGAGATCCCCGGACAGGGGGCCGGTCCTACAATGAGCAGTTCTTC. Its protein product is CSARDPRTGGRSYNEQFF.

This clonotype was seen many times. The genes are TRBV12-3 or TRBV12-4 and TRBJ2-3, with TRBD2 as a possible D gene (7 bases). The ends were cut back, 7 bases at V and 5 bases at J, with 16 bases in the middle. The CDR3 totals 14 residues. CDR3 DNA sequence: TGTGCCAGCAAGTCGGGGGGCGGGGGAGATACGCAGTATTTT. This translates into CASKSGGGGDTQYF.

This clonotype was detected ten times or more. The chain combines TRBV25-1 with TRBJ2-2; weak D call: TRBD1 (5 bases). CDR3 size: 14 residues. Per germline, CDR1 MGHDK and CDR2 SYGVNS. With 8 bases removed from V and 1 base from J, the gap between germline ends came to 11 bases. The CDR3 DNA sequence: TGTGCCAGCGTTGGACACCTGAACACCGGGGAGCTGTTTTTT. Encoded protein: CASVGHLNTGELFF.

The V and J genes are TRBV30 and TRBJ2-6; no clear D. The CDR3 is made up of 16 amino acids. V was clipped by 3 bases and J by 3 bases, with 15 bases between them. Germline assignment: CDR1 GTSNPN and CDR2 SVGIG (reference sequence). CDR3 nucleotides: TGTGCCTGGAGGGATGTCGATCCGGGTGGGGCCAACGTCCTGACTTTC. Its translation is CAWRDVDPGGANVLTF.

The chain has TRBV5-1 and TRBJ2-1; D not certain. V was shortened by 3 bases and J by 4 bases, with 5 bases between the two germline ends. This CDR3 has 12 residues. Germline V CDR1 and CDR2: SGHRS, YFSETQ. CDR3 loop: CASSYQYNEQFF. Here the CDR3 DNA reads TGCGCCAGCAGCTACCAGTACAATGAGCAGTTCTTC. Looking up the rest from reference TRBV5-1 and TRBJ2-1 gives the full variable domain: KAGVTQTPRYLIKTRGQQVTLSCSPISGHRSVSWYQQTPGQGLQFLFEYFSETQRNKGNFPGRFSGRQFSNSRSEMNVSTLELGDSALYLCASSYQYNEQFFGPGTRLTVL.

The sample holds many counts of this clonotype. The rearrangement links TRBV12-3 or TRBV12-4 to TRBJ1-1; D uncertain. This CDR3 spans 11 amino acids. With 4 bases removed from V and 6 bases from J, the gap between germline ends came to 6 bases. CDR3 sequence reads: CASSSGAEAFF. The CDR3 DNA reads TGTGCCAGCAGTTCTGGGGCTGAAGCTTTCTTT.